This T cell receptor (beta chain) was documented in a study of shared clonotypes between healthy human individuals. General study findings and limits: Donor scarcity curtailed the genetic and exposure-history diversity represented herein. On the whole, naive subsets had larger estimated richness than memory subsets had.

Produced via immunoSEQ multiplex PCR; TCRdb's table is partial and in-frame only. The table lists around 1.9 million clones, 93% of them singletons. Germline V gene lookup returns CDR1 MDHEN and CDR2 SYDVKM. V was clipped by 6 bases and J by 8 bases, with 16 bases between them. The length of the CDR3 is 13 residues. As concerns this clone: The antigen remains undetermined.

Naive CD8 cells, CD45RO-negative and positively selected for CCR7, excluded terminally differentiated effector memory CD45RA+ cells. The donor cohort consisted entirely of Caucasian adults residing in Nashville, Tennessee. Sequencing was carried out using naive CD8+ T cells from PBMCs. The rearrangement uses TRBV28 and TRBJ1-2; tentatively, D is TRBD1 (6 bases). This sequence originates from a man between 18 and 35 years old in good health. Some clones in this sample may be carry-over from other donors' samples. This chain's CDR3 is CASRFSGGHGYTF. DNA for the CDR3: TGTGCCAGCAGGTTCAGTGGGGGGCACGGCTACACCTTC.